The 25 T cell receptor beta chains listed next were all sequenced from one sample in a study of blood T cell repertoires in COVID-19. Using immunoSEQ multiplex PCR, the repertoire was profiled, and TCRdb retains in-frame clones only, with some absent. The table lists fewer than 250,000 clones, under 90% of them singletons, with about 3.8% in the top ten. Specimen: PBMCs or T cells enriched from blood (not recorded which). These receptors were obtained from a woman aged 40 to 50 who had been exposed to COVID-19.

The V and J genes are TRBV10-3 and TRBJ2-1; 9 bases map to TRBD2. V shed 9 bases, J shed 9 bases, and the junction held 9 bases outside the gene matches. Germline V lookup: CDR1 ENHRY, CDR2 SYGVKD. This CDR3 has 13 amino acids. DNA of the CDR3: TGTGCCATTAAGTCTAGCGGGGATACTGAGCAGTTCTTC. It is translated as CAIKSSGDTEQFF.

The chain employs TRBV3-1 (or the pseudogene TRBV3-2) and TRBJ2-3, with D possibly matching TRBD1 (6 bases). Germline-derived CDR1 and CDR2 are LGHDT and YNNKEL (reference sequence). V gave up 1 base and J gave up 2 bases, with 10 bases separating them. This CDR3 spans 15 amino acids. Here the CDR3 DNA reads TGTGCCAGCAGCCAAGTTAGGGGGATCACAGATACGCAGTATTTT. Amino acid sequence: CASSQVRGITDTQYF.

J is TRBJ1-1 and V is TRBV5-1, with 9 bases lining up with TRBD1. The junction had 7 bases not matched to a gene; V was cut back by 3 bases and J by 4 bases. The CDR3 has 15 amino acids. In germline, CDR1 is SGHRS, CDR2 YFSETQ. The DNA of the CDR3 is TGCGCCAGCAGCTCCGCTCGACAGGGGGGCACTGAAGCTTTCTTT. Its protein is CASSSARQGGTEAFF.

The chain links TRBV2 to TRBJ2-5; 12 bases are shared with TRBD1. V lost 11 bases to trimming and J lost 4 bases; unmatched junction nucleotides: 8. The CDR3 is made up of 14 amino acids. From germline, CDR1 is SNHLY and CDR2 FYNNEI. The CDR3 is CAASRDRGRETQYF. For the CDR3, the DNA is TGTGCCGCAAGCCGGGACAGGGGGCGAGAGACCCAGTACTTC.

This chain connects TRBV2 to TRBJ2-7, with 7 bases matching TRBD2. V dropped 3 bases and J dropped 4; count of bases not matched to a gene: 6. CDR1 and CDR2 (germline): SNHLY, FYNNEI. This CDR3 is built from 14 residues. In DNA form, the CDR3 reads TGTGCCAGCAGTGATGCGGGGGTCTCGTACGAGCAGTACTTC. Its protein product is CASSDAGVSYEQYF. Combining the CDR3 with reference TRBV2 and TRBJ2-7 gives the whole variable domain EPEVTQTPSHQVTQMGQEVILRCVPISNHLYFYWYRQILGQKVEFLVSFYNNEISEKSEIFDDQFSVERPDGSNFTLKIRSTKLEDSAMYFCASSDAGVSYEQYFGPGTRLTVT.

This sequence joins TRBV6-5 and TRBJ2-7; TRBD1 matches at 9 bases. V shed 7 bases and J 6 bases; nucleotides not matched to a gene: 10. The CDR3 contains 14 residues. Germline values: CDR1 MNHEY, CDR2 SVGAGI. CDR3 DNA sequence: TGTGCCAGCAAATTAACGGGACAGGGACCCGAGCAGTACTTC. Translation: CASKLTGQGPEQYF.

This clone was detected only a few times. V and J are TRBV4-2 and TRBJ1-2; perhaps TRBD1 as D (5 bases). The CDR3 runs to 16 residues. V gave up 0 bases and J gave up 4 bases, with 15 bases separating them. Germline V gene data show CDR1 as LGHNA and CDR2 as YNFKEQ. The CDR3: CASSQDGQGSIYGYTF. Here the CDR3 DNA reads TGTGCCAGCAGCCAAGATGGCCAGGGTTCGATCTATGGCTACACCTTC.

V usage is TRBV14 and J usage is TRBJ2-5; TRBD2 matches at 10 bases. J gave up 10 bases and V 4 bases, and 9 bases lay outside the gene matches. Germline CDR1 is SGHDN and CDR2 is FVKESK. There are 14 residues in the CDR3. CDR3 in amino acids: CASSPLTGTSDQYF. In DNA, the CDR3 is TGTGCCAGCAGCCCCCTGACCGGGACTAGCGACCAGTACTTC.

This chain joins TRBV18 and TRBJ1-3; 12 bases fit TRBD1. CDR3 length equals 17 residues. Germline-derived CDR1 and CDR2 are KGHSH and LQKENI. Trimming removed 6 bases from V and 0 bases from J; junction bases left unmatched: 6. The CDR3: CASSQGTGGSSGNTIYF. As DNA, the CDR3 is TGTGCCAGCTCCCAGGGGACAGGGGGCTCCTCTGGAAACACCATATATTTT.

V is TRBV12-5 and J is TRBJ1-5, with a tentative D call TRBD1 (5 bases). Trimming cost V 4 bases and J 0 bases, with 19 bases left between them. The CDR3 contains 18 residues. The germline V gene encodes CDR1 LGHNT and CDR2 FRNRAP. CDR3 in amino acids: CASGSSRAGHNSNQPQHF. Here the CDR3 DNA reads TGTGCTAGTGGTTCCTCCCGGGCAGGGCATAATAGCAATCAGCCCCAGCATTTT.

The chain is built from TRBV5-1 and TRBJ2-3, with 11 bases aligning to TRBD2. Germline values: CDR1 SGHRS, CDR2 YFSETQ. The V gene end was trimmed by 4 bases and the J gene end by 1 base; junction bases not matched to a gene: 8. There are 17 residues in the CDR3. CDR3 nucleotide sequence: TGCGCCAGCAGCCCGGGGACTAGCGGCCCGGGCACAGATACGCAGTATTTT. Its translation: CASSPGTSGPGTDTQYF. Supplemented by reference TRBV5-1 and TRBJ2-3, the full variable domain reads KAGVTQTPRYLIKTRGQQVTLSCSPISGHRSVSWYQQTPGQGLQFLFEYFSETQRNKGNFPGRFSGRQFSNSRSEMNVSTLELGDSALYLCASSPGTSGPGTDTQYFGPGTRLTVL.

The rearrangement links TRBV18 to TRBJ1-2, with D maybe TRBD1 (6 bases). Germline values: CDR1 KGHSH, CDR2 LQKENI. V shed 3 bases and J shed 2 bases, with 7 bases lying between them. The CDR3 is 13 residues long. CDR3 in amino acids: CASSPGTNYGYTF. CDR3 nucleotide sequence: TGTGCCAGCTCACCTGGGACAAACTATGGCTACACCTTC.

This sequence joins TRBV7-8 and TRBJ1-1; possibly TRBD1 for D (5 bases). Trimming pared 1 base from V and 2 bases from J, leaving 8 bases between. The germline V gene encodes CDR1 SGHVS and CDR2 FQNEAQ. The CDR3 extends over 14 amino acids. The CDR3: CASSLEGPNTEAFF. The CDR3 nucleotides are TGTGCCAGCAGCTTAGAGGGGCCTAACACTGAAGCTTTCTTT.

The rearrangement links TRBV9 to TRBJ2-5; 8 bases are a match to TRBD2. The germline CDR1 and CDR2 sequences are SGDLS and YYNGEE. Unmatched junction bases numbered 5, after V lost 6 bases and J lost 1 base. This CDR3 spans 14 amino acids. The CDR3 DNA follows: TGTGCCAGCACCTCGGGGGGGTTCCAAGAGACCCAGTACTTC. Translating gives CASTSGGFQETQYF.

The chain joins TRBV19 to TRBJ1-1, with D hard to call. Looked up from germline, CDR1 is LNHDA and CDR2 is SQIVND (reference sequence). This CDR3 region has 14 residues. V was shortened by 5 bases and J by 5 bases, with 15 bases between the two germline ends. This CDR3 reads CASSSSSGRTEAFF. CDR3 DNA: TGTGCCAGTAGTTCCAGTTCGGGTCGAACTGAAGCTTTCTTT.

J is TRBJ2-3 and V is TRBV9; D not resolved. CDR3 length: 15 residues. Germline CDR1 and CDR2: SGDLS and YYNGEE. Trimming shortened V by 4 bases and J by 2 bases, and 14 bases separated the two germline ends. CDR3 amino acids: CASSIPSDLTDTQYF. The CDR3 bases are TGTGCCAGCAGCATCCCCAGCGACCTCACAGATACGCAGTATTTT.

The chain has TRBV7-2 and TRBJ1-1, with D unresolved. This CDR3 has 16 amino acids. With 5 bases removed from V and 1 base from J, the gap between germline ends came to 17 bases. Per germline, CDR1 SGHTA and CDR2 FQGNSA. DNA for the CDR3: TGTGCCAGCAGCCTGGGCGTACTCTCCAGGAACACTGAAGCTTTCTTT. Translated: CASSLGVLSRNTEAFF.

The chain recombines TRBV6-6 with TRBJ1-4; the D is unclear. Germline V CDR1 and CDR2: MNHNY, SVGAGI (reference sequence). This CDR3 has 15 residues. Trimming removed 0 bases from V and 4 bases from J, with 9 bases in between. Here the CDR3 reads CASSYSRESNEKLFF. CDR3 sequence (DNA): TGTGCCAGCAGTTACTCGAGGGAGAGTAATGAAAAACTGTTTTTT.

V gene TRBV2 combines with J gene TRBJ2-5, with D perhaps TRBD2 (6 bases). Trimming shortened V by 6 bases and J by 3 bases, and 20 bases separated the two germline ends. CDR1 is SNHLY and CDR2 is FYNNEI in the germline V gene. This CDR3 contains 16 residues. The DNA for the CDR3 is TGTGCCAGCAGCCTCACGGGGGATGGCCTTGAAGAGACCCAGTACTTC. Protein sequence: CASSLTGDGLEETQYF.

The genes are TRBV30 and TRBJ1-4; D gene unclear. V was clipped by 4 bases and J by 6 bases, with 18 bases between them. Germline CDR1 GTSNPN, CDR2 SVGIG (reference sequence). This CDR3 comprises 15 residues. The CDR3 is CAWNFLSPRDEKLFF. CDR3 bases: TGTGCCTGGAACTTTTTAAGCCCGAGAGATGAAAAACTGTTTTTT. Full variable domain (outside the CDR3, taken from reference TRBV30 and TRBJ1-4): SQTIHQWPATLVQPVGSPLSLECTVEGTSNPNLYWYRQAAGRGLQLLFYSVGIGQISSEVPQNLSASRPQDRQFILSSKKLLLSDSGFYLCAWNFLSPRDEKLFFGSGTQLSVL.

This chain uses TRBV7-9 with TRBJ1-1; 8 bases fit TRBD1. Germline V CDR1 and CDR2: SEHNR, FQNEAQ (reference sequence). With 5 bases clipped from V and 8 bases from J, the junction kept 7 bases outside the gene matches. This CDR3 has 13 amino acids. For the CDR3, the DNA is TGTGCCAGCAGCCGAGACAGGGGTAGGGAAGCTTTCTTT. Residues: CASSRDRGREAFF.

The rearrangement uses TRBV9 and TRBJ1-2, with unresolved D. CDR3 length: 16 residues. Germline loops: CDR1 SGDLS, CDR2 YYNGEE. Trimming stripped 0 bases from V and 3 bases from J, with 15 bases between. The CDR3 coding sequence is TGTGCCAGCAGCGTAGCTACCGGGTCTACCTACTATGGCTACACCTTC. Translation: CASSVATGSTYYGYTF.

The CDR3, as DNA: TGTGCCAGCAGCCAACCATTCGCGGGGGGGGTGGAGGACACCGGGGAGCTGTTTTTT. This gives the protein CASSQPFAGGVEDTGELFF. This rearrangement joins TRBV4-2 to TRBJ2-2; TRBD2 matches 9 bases. J gave up 3 bases and V 2 bases, and 13 bases lay outside the gene matches. The germline V gene encodes CDR1 LGHNA and CDR2 YNFKEQ. This CDR3 region has 19 residues.

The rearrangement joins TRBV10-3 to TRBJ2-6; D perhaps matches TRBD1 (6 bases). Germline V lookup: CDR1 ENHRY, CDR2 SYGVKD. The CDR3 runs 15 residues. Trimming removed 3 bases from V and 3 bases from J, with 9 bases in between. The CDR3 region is CAISDRGSGANVLTF. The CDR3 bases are TGTGCCATCAGTGACAGGGGTAGTGGGGCCAACGTCCTGACTTTC.

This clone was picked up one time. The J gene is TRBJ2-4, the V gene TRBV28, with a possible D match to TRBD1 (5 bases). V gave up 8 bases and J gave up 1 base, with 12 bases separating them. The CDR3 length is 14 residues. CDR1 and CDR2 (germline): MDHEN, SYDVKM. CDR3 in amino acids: CASGSNRAKNIQYF. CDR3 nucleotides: TGTGCCAGCGGCAGCAACAGGGCCAAAAACATTCAGTACTTC.